A selection of T cell receptor beta chains follows, all from one sample in a study of blood T cell repertoires in COVID-19. Generated by immunoSEQ multiplex PCR, the TCRdb table keeps only in-frame clones and is missing some. The sample has roughly 120,000 clones; 60% to 85% are singletons. Sequencing used peripheral blood. These receptor sequences come from a man aged 65-85 years with acute or convalescent COVID-19. The CDR3 runs from the conserved cysteine through the conserved F or W. D genes are given only for firm matches. Size tells how often a clone was seen (once, few, many) or the class of an expanded clone, and some rows leave it out.

TRBV7-9	.	TRBJ1-1	.	TGTGCCAGCAGCTTAGTTTCTTCCGGGGATGAAGCTTTCTTT	CASSLVSSGDEAFF
TRBV2	TRBD1	TRBJ1-1	few	TGTGCCAGCATCGACAGGGTGACTGAAGCTTTCTTT	CASIDRVTEAFF
TRBV9	TRBD2	TRBJ2-3	.	TGTGCCTCTGGAACTAGCGGGTATAGCACAGATACGCAGTATTTT	CASGTSGYSTDTQYF
TRBV9	TRBD1	TRBJ2-7	.	TGTGCCAGCAGCTCGGGACAGGGATTATTCTACGAGCAGTACTTC	CASSSGQGLFYEQYF
TRBV6-5	.	TRBJ2-1	.	TGTGCCAGCATCATGAGTAACTCCTACAATGAGCAGTTCTTC	CASIMSNSYNEQFF
TRBV18	.	TRBJ2-1	once	TGTGCCAGCTCACCAGGGGCAACCTACAATGAGCAGTTCTTC	CASSPGATYNEQFF
TRBV7-3	TRBD2	TRBJ2-1	.	TGTGCCAGCAGCCCCACTAGCGGGACCTACAATGAGCAGTTCTTC	CASSPTSGTYNEQFF
TRBV5-1	.	TRBJ2-3	.	TGCGCCAGCAGCTTAGGCGGGGGCACAGATACGCAGTATTTT	CASSLGGGTDTQYF
TRBV29-1	TRBD1	TRBJ2-3	.	TGCAGCGTTGGAGGACAGGGTCTAGGAGAGGCGCAGTATTTT	CSVGGQGLGEAQYF
TRBV30	.	TRBJ1-6	once	TGTGCCTGGTACGGGAGGGACACCAATTCACCCCTCCACTTT	CAWYGRDTNSPLHF
TRBV6-2/TRBV6-3	.	TRBJ2-7	.	TGTGCCAGCAGTTACCCCGTCGGGGGTGTCGGCGAGCAGTACTTC	CASSYPVGGVGEQYF
TRBV27	.	TRBJ1-6	.	TGTGCCAGTAGTGCGGGGTTCCGAAATTCACCCCTCCACTTT	CASSAGFRNSPLHF
TRBV10-1	.	TRBJ1-2	once	TGCGCCAGCAGTGAGAAAACAGGGACACCCTATGGCTACACCTTC	CASSEKTGTPYGYTF
TRBV24-1	.	TRBJ2-3	.	TGTGCCACCAGTCCTCCGGGCACAGATACGCAGTATTTT	CATSPPGTDTQYF
TRBV5-4	.	TRBJ2-2	.	TGTGCCAGCAGCTTGGAAAACAGGGTGGGGACCGGGGAGCTGTTTTTT	CASSLENRVGTGELFF
TRBV19	.	TRBJ2-3	.	TGTGCCAGTAGTACCGCTAGCGTGAGCACAGATACGCAGTATTTT	CASSTASVSTDTQYF
TRBV4-1	.	TRBJ2-1	.	TGCGCCAGCAGCCAAGCCCCGGGGGGCAGGGATGAGCAGTTCTTC	CASSQAPGGRDEQFF
TRBV7-9	TRBD1	TRBJ1-1	once	TGTGCCAGCAGCTCCCCTCTCCCGGACTTTCAGGGGGTGGACACTGAAGCTTTCTTT	CASSSPLPDFQGVDTEAFF
TRBV4-1	.	TRBJ2-3	.	TGCGCCAGCAGCCAAGAGCACTATCCTAGCACAGATACGCAGTATTTT	CASSQEHYPSTDTQYF
TRBV27	.	TRBJ2-1	.	TGTGCCAGCAGTTTGACTAACAATGAGCAGTTCTTC	CASSLTNNEQFF
TRBV28	.	TRBJ1-5	.	TGTGCCAGCAGTGGGCGGGTAGAACAGCCCCAGCATTTT	CASSGRVEQPQHF
TRBV3-1/TRBV3-2	TRBD1	TRBJ2-7	few	TGTGCCAGCACCGGAGAAGCCGGGACAGGGATCCACGAGCAGTACTTC	CASTGEAGTGIHEQYF
TRBV7-9	TRBD2	TRBJ2-1	.	TGTGCCAGCAGCGCGGGGACTAGCGGCAATGAGCAGTTCTTC	CASSAGTSGNEQFF
TRBV15	TRBD1	TRBJ1-5	.	TGTGCCACCTCGGGACAGATCAATCAGCCCCAGCATTTT	CATSGQINQPQHF
TRBV5-6	TRBD2	TRBJ2-2	many	TGTGCCAGCACCGATCTAGCGGGGGACCTCACCGGGGAGCTGTTTTTT	CASTDLAGDLTGELFF
TRBV27	.	TRBJ2-5	.	TGTGCCAGCAGTTTCAGGAGGTCGGAGGAGACCCAGTACTTC	CASSFRRSEETQYF
TRBV28	.	TRBJ2-1	.	TGTGCCAGCAGCGCCGGGGGTGACCACAATGAGCAGTTCTTC	CASSAGGDHNEQFF
TRBV7-9	TRBD2	TRBJ2-1	.	TGTGCCAGCAGCTCATGGAGCGGGGGCTCCTACAATGAGCAGTTCTTC	CASSSWSGGSYNEQFF
TRBV2	TRBD1	TRBJ1-1	.	TGTGCCAGCAGCCCACCGGGACAGGGAGCTGAAGCTTTCTTT	CASSPPGQGAEAFF
TRBV19	TRBD1	TRBJ1-1	.	TGTGCCAGTGGGGACAGGGGGAACACTGAAGCTTTCTTT	CASGDRGNTEAFF
TRBV6-4	.	TRBJ2-1	.	TGTGCCAGCAGGCCGCGTGAGCAGTTCTTC	CASRPREQFF
TRBV28	TRBD1	TRBJ1-1	.	TGTGCCAGCAGCGCCGGACAGGGCGCTGAAGCTTTCTTT	CASSAGQGAEAFF
TRBV7-3	TRBD2	TRBJ2-1	.	TGTGCCAGCAGCTTACGACTAGCGGCCTACAATGAGCAGTTCTTC	CASSLRLAAYNEQFF
TRBV3-1/TRBV3-2	TRBD1	TRBJ2-7	.	TGTGCCAGCAGCCAAGGGACAGGGGCCCTTAAGAAGTACTTC	CASSQGTGALKKYF
TRBV11-2	.	TRBJ1-2	few	TGTGCCAGCAGCTTAGAAGGAGCAGTTAACTATGGCTACACCTTC	CASSLEGAVNYGYTF
TRBV12-3/TRBV12-4	TRBD1	TRBJ1-1	.	TGTGCCAGCAGTTCCGGACAGGTCACTGAAGCTTTCTTT	CASSSGQVTEAFF
TRBV27	.	TRBJ1-2	.	TGTGCCAGCAGACCCACGGGTAGGGGCTACACCTTC	CASRPTGRGYTF
TRBV4-1	TRBD2	TRBJ2-5	few	TGCGCCAGCAGCCACCCGGGACTAGCGGGGGGGGAGACCCAGTACTTC	CASSHPGLAGGETQYF
TRBV19	TRBD2	TRBJ2-2	.	TGTGCCAGTAGCCCCTCGGGACTAGCGGGTAACGGGGAGCTGTTTTTT	CASSPSGLAGNGELFF
TRBV30	.	TRBJ2-3	few	TGTGCCTGGAGTGCAGGAGGGTCGGCAGATACGCAGTATTTT	CAWSAGGSADTQYF
TRBV3-1/TRBV3-2	TRBD1	TRBJ1-2	.	TGTGCCAGCAGCCAAGTGGGGCAGGGGGCTCCCTATGGCTACACCTTC	CASSQVGQGAPYGYTF
TRBV4-3	TRBD2	TRBJ2-1	.	TGCGCCAGCAGCCAAGTTAGCGGGGCCTCCTACAATGAGCAGTTCTTC	CASSQVSGASYNEQFF
TRBV30	TRBD2	TRBJ2-1	.	TGTGCCTGGAGTCTCGCGGGGGGTTCCTACAATGAGCAGTTCTTC	CAWSLAGGSYNEQFF
TRBV3-1/TRBV3-2	.	TRBJ1-6	.	TGTGCCAGCAGCCAAGCCGGTCGCTATAATTCACCCCTCCACTTT	CASSQAGRYNSPLHF
TRBV5-1	.	TRBJ2-1	.	TGCGCCAGCAGCTCGTCAGGTAAGGATGAGCAGTTCTTC	CASSSSGKDEQFF
TRBV11-1	TRBD1	TRBJ2-7	.	TGTGCCAGCAGCCTGCCCGGGACAGGGGTTAGCGAGCAGTACTTC	CASSLPGTGVSEQYF